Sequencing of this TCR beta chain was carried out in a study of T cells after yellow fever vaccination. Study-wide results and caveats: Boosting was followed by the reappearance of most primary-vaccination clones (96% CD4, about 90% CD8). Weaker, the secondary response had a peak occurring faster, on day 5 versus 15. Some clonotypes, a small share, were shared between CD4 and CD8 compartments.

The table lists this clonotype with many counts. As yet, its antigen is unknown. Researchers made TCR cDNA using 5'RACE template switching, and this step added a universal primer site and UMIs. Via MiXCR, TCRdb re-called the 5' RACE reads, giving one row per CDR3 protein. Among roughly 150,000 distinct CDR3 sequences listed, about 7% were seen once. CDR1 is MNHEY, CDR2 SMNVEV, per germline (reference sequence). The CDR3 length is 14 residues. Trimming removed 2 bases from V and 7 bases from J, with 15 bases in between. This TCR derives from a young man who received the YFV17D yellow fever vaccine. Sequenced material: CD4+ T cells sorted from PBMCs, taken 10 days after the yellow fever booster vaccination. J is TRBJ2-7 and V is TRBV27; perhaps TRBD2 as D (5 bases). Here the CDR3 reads CASSLRAFGEEQYF. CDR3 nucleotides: TGTGCCAGCAGTTTAAGAGCGTTCGGGGAAGAGCAGTACTTC.